Below are 15 T cell receptor beta chains sequenced from a single sample in a study of T cells after posttransplantation cyclophosphamide. Clones were sequenced by immunoSEQ multiplex PCR, and TCRdb holds only the in-frame ones, with some missing. The data contain thousands of clones, 82% of them seen just once; the ten biggest clones take up around a sixth. Busulfan-fludarabine conditioning, marrow transplant, and cyclophosphamide on days +3 and +4 were administered. The sample consisted of CD4+ T cells sorted from blood, taken around 1,200 days after allogeneic stem cell transplant with posttransplant cyclophosphamide. Receptors originate from a female patient aged 40-49 years who received an allogeneic stem cell transplant from a related donor, was CMV-positive, and had no GVHD. The graft donor may be the source of some T cells.

The rearrangement uses TRBV6-6 and TRBJ2-7, with TRBD1 matching over 7 bases. The CDR3 has 16 residues. The germline gives CDR1 MNHNY, CDR2 SVGAGI (reference sequence). V was clipped by 6 bases and J by 6 bases; unmatched bases: 17. The CDR3 loop is CASSPPATGVEGEQYF. In nucleotides, the CDR3 is TGTGCCAGCAGCCCCCCAGCAACAGGGGTGGAAGGCGAGCAGTACTTC.

This rearrangement joins TRBV19 to TRBJ2-5; tentatively, D is TRBD1 (6 bases). Germline loops: CDR1 LNHDA, CDR2 SQIVND (reference sequence). The CDR3 totals 16 residues. Trimming shortened V by 6 bases and J by 5 bases, and 22 bases separated the two germline ends. The CDR3, as DNA: TGTGCCAGTAGGTCTAAATCAGGGGTACCGGCGGAGACCCAGTACTTC. Translated, it gives CASRSKSGVPAETQYF.

The V and J genes are TRBV7-8 and TRBJ1-5; unclear D gene. This CDR3 region has 14 residues. Deletions cut 1 base from V and 2 bases from J, with 6 bases between. Germline CDR1 and CDR2: SGHVS and FQNEAQ. This CDR3 reads CASSLVGGNQPQHF. The CDR3, as DNA: TGTGCCAGCAGCTTAGTCGGGGGCAATCAGCCCCAGCATTTT.

This sequence joins TRBV19 and TRBJ2-5, with 11 bases matching TRBD1. CDR1 is LNHDA and CDR2 is SQIVND in the germline V gene (reference sequence). V trimming: 0 bases; J trimming: 5 bases; junction bases outside the gene matches: 5. CDR3 size: 16 residues. CDR3 in amino acids: CASSIDRTGGWETQYF. DNA of the CDR3: TGTGCCAGTAGTATAGACCGGACAGGGGGCTGGGAGACCCAGTACTTC.

This clone came up a few times. The chain joins TRBV4-1 to TRBJ1-3; D is ambiguous. The CDR3 is 13 amino acids. The germline V gene has CDR1 MGHRA and CDR2 YSYEKL. V lost 3 bases to trimming and J lost 8 bases, with 11 bases between them. The CDR3 DNA is TGCGCCAGCAGCCACCCCATCCCGGACACCATATATTTT. This gives the protein CASSHPIPDTIYF.

The chain joins TRBV5-1 to TRBJ2-7, with 12 bases fitting TRBD2. V lost 4 bases and J lost 2; bases outside the gene matches: 4. The CDR3 extends over 15 amino acids. Germline V CDR1 and CDR2: SGHRS, YFSETQ. The CDR3 DNA sequence: TGCGCCAGCAGCCCTGCTAGCGGGGGGGCCTACGAGCAGTACTTC. Protein: CASSPASGGAYEQYF.

This clone is categorized as medium-sized. This sequence joins TRBV28 and TRBJ1-5; 12 bases are shared with TRBD1. V lost 6 bases, J lost 5 bases, and 2 bases stayed unmatched. Germline-derived CDR1 and CDR2 are MDHEN and SYDVKM. This CDR3 has 14 residues. CDR3 in DNA: TGTGCCAGCAGCCGGGACAGGGGGCATCAGCCCCAGCATTTT. Its translation is CASSRDRGHQPQHF.

V usage is TRBV4-1 and J usage is TRBJ1-4; no clear D gene. This CDR3 contains 11 residues. V was trimmed by 7 bases and J by 8 bases, leaving 8 bases between them. The germline CDR1 and CDR2 sequences are MGHRA and YSYEKL. The DNA of the CDR3 is TGCGCCAGCATCGGGGAGGAAAAACTGTTTTTT. This sequence encodes CASIGEEKLFF.

This clone was counted a single time. The chain recombines TRBV5-1 with TRBJ2-5; D may be TRBD2 (5 bases). There are 15 residues in the CDR3. Trimming took 0 bases from V and 2 from J, leaving 11 bases between them. Germline CDR1 SGHRS, CDR2 YFSETQ. The CDR3 DNA is TGCGCCAGCAGCTTGGAGAGGACTGCACAAGAGACCCAGTACTTC. This gives the protein CASSLERTAQETQYF. Combining the CDR3 with reference TRBV5-1 and TRBJ2-5 gives the whole variable domain KAGVTQTPRYLIKTRGQQVTLSCSPISGHRSVSWYQQTPGQGLQFLFEYFSETQRNKGNFPGRFSGRQFSNSRSEMNVSTLELGDSALYLCASSLERTAQETQYFGPGTRLLVL.

This sequence joins TRBV23-1 and TRBJ1-5; D might be TRBD1 (6 bases). TRBV23-1 is flagged as an ORF with uncertain function. This CDR3 has 16 amino acids. Trimming removed 10 bases from V and 0 bases from J, with 19 bases in between. The CDR3 DNA follows: TGCGCCATTCTTGAGGGGGGGGCCTTTAGCAATCAGCCCCAGCATTTT. Its translation is CAILEGGAFSNQPQHF.

The chain is built from TRBV29-1 and TRBJ2-3, with D possibly matching TRBD2 (6 bases). The CDR3 sequence is 13 residues long. V lost 5 bases, J lost 2 bases, and 11 bases lay in between. The germline CDR1 and CDR2 sequences are SQVTM and ANQGSEA. The CDR3 bases are TGCAGCGTTAATGCGGGGTTCACAGATACGCAGTATTTT. This codes for CSVNAGFTDTQYF.

V gene TRBV7-9 combines with J gene TRBJ1-2; perhaps TRBD1 as D (6 bases). The CDR3 length is 13 residues. CDR1 and CDR2 (germline): SEHNR, FQNEAQ (reference sequence). With 7 bases removed from V and 2 bases from J, the gap between germline ends came to 11 bases. CDR3 protein: CASTQGGNYGYTF. CDR3 bases: TGTGCCAGCACTCAAGGGGGAAACTATGGCTACACCTTC.

By its share, this clone is medium-sized. The sample carries other DNA sequences with the same CDR3. The chain employs TRBV5-1 and TRBJ1-5; unclear D gene. This CDR3 spans 14 amino acids. Germline V gene sequence: CDR1 SGHRS, CDR2 YFSETQ. Trimming left V 0 bases short and J 4 bases short, with 8 bases between. The CDR3 loop reads CASSLGGNNQPQHF. CDR3 nucleotides: TGCGCCAGCAGCTTGGGAGGAAATAATCAGCCCCAGCATTTT.

The chain carries TRBV10-3 and TRBJ2-1, with D possibly being TRBD1 (6 bases). This CDR3 has 13 amino acids. Looked up from germline, CDR1 is ENHRY and CDR2 is SYGVKD. Trimming pared 2 bases from V and 5 bases from J, leaving 7 bases between. CDR3 residues: CAISEQGHNEQFF. CDR3 sequence (DNA): TGTGCCATCAGTGAGCAGGGGCACAATGAGCAGTTCTTC.

The V and J genes are TRBV27 and TRBJ2-5, with D maybe TRBD1 (6 bases). This CDR3 is built from 16 residues. CDR1 MNHEY and CDR2 SMNVEV come from the germline V gene (reference sequence). Trimming took 2 bases from V and 1 from J, leaving 14 bases between them. The CDR3 DNA reads as TGTGCCAGCAGTTTACCGGACAGCCCTCGCCAAGAGACCCAGTACTTC. It encodes CASSLPDSPRQETQYF.